This T cell receptor beta chain was obtained from a study of CXCR3-negative and CXCR3-positive naive CD8 T cells. Libraries of TRB cDNA were made by 5' RACE and carried UMIs. One entry per CDR3 protein, without DNA, is what TCRdb gives after re-calling the 5' RACE reads. Recorded here are approximately 96,000 distinct CDR3 sequences; the top ten clones represent 0.85% to 1.4%. Definition of naive CD8+ T cells rested on a CD45RO-CCR7+CD27+CD95- profile. This CDR3 spans 14 amino acids. Germline CDR1 SGHTA, CDR2 FQGTGA. Study outcomes and limitations: Memory cells differed in TRBV-TRBJ usage, but naive CXCR3-negative and CXCR3-positive cells had similar usage. Compared with CXCR3-negative naive cells, CXCR3-positive naive cells showed more hydrophobic TRB CDR3s. TCR strength was inferred from TRB CDR3 properties, while surface CD5 was comparable between naive subsets.

Comment on this clonotype: The antigen is not known.

The chain links TRBV7-3 to TRBJ2-7; TCRdb picks TRBD1, but there is no DNA to check that call. This receptor was taken from a human donor in good health. Some clones in this sample may be carry-over from other donors' samples. The sample taken for sequencing was naive CXCR3+ CD8+ T cells from blood. The subset: CD45RO-CCR7+CD27+CD95- naive CD8+ T cells expressing CXCR3 (TNR3+). The CDR3 region is CASSEGQGPYEQYF.